The 7 T cell receptor beta chains reported below all come from one sample, sequenced in a study of cytomegalovirus exposure and HLA in healthy donors. PCR employed 60 Vbeta and 13 Jbeta primers. Using immunoSEQ multiplex PCR, the repertoire was profiled, and TCRdb retains in-frame clones only, with some absent. Of tens of thousands of clones listed, about 70% are singletons. The sample taken for sequencing was PBMCs. The receptor set was obtained from a woman aged 50 to 60 in good health and CMV-seropositive.

This chain joins TRBV5-4 and TRBJ1-1; D call uncertain. Germline V gene data show CDR1 as SGHNT and CDR2 as YYREEE (reference sequence). The V gene lost 5 bases and the J gene lost 6 bases, with 17 bases spanning the gap. The CDR3 spans 14 residues. CDR3 loop: CASRPQVEGSEAFF. DNA for the CDR3: TGTGCCAGCAGGCCCCAGGTTGAGGGCTCTGAAGCTTTCTTT.

V usage is TRBV15 and J usage is TRBJ2-7; 10 nucleotides line up with TRBD1. Trimming took 1 base from V and 5 from J; bases not matched to a gene: 8. The CDR3 length is 16 residues. Germline V CDR1 and CDR2: LNHNV, YYDKDF (reference sequence). CDR3 DNA sequence: TGTGCCACCAGCAGAGCTTACGGACAGGGGGGGGACGAGCAGTACTTC. This codes for CATSRAYGQGGDEQYF.

The chain is built from TRBV19 and TRBJ1-2, with TRBD1 as a possible D gene (6 bases). Per germline, CDR1 LNHDA and CDR2 SQIVND (reference sequence). V lost 7 bases and J 4 bases, leaving 19 bases between the germline ends. There are 15 residues in the CDR3. In DNA, the CDR3 is TGTGCCAGTATGGGCAGGGGTTTTCTATTCTATGGCTACACCTTC. Protein sequence: CASMGRGFLFYGYTF.

This clone was counted a single time. The chain carries TRBV7-4 and TRBJ2-7; 9 bases agree with TRBD2. V gave up 1 base and J gave up 3 bases; unmatched junction bases: 4. Germline values: CDR1 SGHVT, CDR2 SQSDAQ. The CDR3 sequence is 15 residues long. CDR3 protein: CASSLGVAGDYEQYF. The CDR3 DNA sequence: TGTGCCAGCAGCTTAGGGGTAGCGGGGGACTACGAGCAGTACTTC.

The chain links TRBV11-2 to TRBJ2-7; TRBD1 is a possible D gene (5 bases). Germline V gene data show CDR1 as SGHAT and CDR2 as FQNNGV. V dropped 5 bases and J dropped 4 bases, with 15 bases sitting between them. The CDR3 extends over 14 amino acids. In DNA, the CDR3 is TGTGCCAGCAGCGGGGCACTCCAAGTATACGAGCAGTACTTC. Translated, it gives CASSGALQVYEQYF.

The V call is TRBV5-4, the J call TRBJ2-7, with D perhaps matching TRBD1 (7 bases). The CDR3 has 13 amino acids. V was trimmed by 4 bases and J by 6 bases, leaving 14 bases between them. Germline CDR1 and CDR2: SGHNT and YYREEE (reference sequence). In DNA form, the CDR3 reads TGTGCCAGCAGCGAGGTGGAGGGGGCCGAGCAGTACTTC. This codes for CASSEVEGAEQYF. Filled out from reference TRBV5-4 and TRBJ2-7, the complete variable domain reads ETGVTQSPTHLIKTRGQQVTLRCSSQSGHNTVSWYQQALGQGPQFIFQYYREEENGRGNFPPRFSGLQFPNYSSELNVNALELDDSALYLCASSEVEGAEQYFGPGTRLTVT.

V and J are TRBV10-1 and TRBJ1-1, with D possibly matching TRBD1 (5 bases). This CDR3 is built from 13 residues. Trimming took off 4 bases at V and 0 bases at J, with 6 bases between the two ends. Germline CDR1 WNHNN, CDR2 SYGVQD (reference sequence). In DNA form, the CDR3 reads TGCGCCAGCAGTGTACAGGTGAACACTGAAGCTTTCTTT. Protein: CASSVQVNTEAFF.